The entry below describes one TCR beta chain. What it recognizes is unknown. The data were obtained in a study of T cells after yellow fever vaccination. On the study more broadly: Preparing low-cell-number fractions relied on SMART-Seq v4 Ultra Low Input. Study-wide findings and caveats: Abundant clonotypes from the bulk population could contaminate FACS-sorted repertoires. In post-booster samples, most primary-vaccination clones reappeared (96% CD4, 70% to 90% CD8). The secondary T-cell response peaked on day 5, not day 15, but was weaker.

TCRdb re-called the 5' RACE reads with MiXCR, one entry per CDR3 protein. This table has just under 600,000 distinct CDR3 sequences, roughly 14% appearing once. The V gene's germline CDR1 is SGHRS and CDR2 YFSETQ. The CDR3 spans 16 residues. V lost 4 bases and J 1 base, leaving 17 bases between the germline ends. The chain combines TRBV5-1 with TRBJ2-5; maybe TRBD2 (6 bases). This clonotype originated in a man aged 25 to 40 who received the YFV17D yellow fever vaccine. Sequenced material: PBMCs, taken on the day of the yellow fever booster vaccination. DNA of the CDR3: TGCGCCAGCAGCAAACAGGTGGGAGGCCCCCAAGAGACCCAGTACTTC. Protein: CASSKQVGGPQETQYF.